This T cell receptor (beta chain) was sequenced for a study of human T cells and chemical hapten exposure (TCRdb year 2021). About the full investigation: For sensitization, 2% DPC in acetone was applied to a 2 cm by 2 cm area of upper inner arm skin. Weekly therapeutic DPC doses were additionally applied to the scalp of patients throughout the roughly 24-week study period. Patch testing was done on the upper back using Finn chambers containing 0.01% DPC, and results were scored after 6 days according to International Contact Dermatitis Research Group standards. The patient cohort, mostly female, included alopecia areata with under or over 50% scalp involvement, alopecia totalis and alopecia universalis. Libraries were pooled for sequencing, and per-sample TCR yields varied mainly because of small differences in library volumes within the pool. The study tracked peripheral blood TCR repertoire changes in vivo during primary and secondary sensitization to the hapten diphenylcyclopropenone (DPC) in alopecia patients. Patient blood was sampled pre-sensitization (week 0) and at 2, 6 and about 24 weeks after DPC sensitization. Blood for TCR sequencing was provided by twenty-nine alopecia patients at one to four time points (pre-sensitization, 2, 6 and 24 weeks). General study outcomes and caveats: Significantly more large CDR3 similarity clusters were formed by expanded TCRs than by pre-sensitization or healthy control sets, consistent with antigen-driven responses. Alopecia, a presumed autoimmune disease, was present in all patients, so the immune response of the patients might differ from that of healthy individuals. After repeated subsampling, changes were observed in the strength of the expansion versus patch-test correlation and in the threshold at which the correlation became significant. DPC sensitization did not change how many TCRs were above 1 in 1000 frequency, and no evidence was found of alterations in global repertoire structure. A positive correlation was found between the number of PT1 expanded TCRs and patch test score, with significance reached at thresholds 8, 16 and 32 but not 4.

This clonotype has a handful of counts. Its antigen is unknown. The sample holds no much larger clone one base away, and base qualities are not on file. The time point label here, explained by the study, means: pre-sensitization, week 0. The treatment or condition tag for this specimen amounts to: therapeutic diphenylcyclopropenone sensitization with weekly scalp DPC. Blood at each patch-test visit was drawn before the patch test was applied. Patients were considered eligible if aged 18 to 70, diagnosed with alopecia and deemed suitable for DPC therapy, and patients were excluded if pregnant. Unfractionated whole blood was collected in Tempus Blood RNA tubes, and total RNA was extracted from that blood. The method behind the library was RACE. For sequencing, a NextSeq 500 was employed. During library preparation, unique molecular identifiers were attached to individual cDNA molecules so that TCRs could be counted quantitatively and reproducibly. Each blood RNA sample was used to sequence both TCR alpha and TCR beta chains. The paper's data handling went like this. Samples had a median of approximately 96,000 TCRs, with a range from roughly 20,000 to 700,000. V, J and CDR3 annotation of the TCR reads was performed with the Decombinator software suite. For PS versus PT1 abundance plots, all samples were subsampled to the same number of TCRs (28,000). TCRs were defined as expanded if absent before sensitization and observed at least eight times at the 2-week time point. Starting from the raw public reads, TCRdb applied fastp trimming at Q25, assembled clones with MiXCR and retained in-frame beta chains. Rows merge per CDR3 protein into single entries with the most common DNA and genes. The V and J calls and clone size come from TCRdb's table, not from the authors' own analysis. For this sample the table gives about 98,000 distinct CDR3 sequences, of which approximately 10% were detected only once. The ten largest clones take up around 3.1% of the sample.

This receptor was taken from a woman aged 55-69 years with alopecia areata. Some clones in this sample may be carry-over from other donors' samples. This material consisted of whole blood, taken in connection with sensitization to the hapten diphenylcyclopropenone (DPC).

The base sequence is TGCAGTGCTAGTGTTAGCTATAGCAATCAGCCCCAGCATTTT. Its translation reads: CSASVSYSNQPQHF. Recombination joined TRBV20-1 with TRBJ1-5; no confident D gene assignment can be made. Trimming takes 3 bases from V and 0 bases from J, and the germline ends sit 9 bases apart. From cysteine to phenylalanine, the CDR3 is 14 amino acids long. The DNA shown is the 42-base CDR3, in frame from base 1. The germline V gene (reference sequence) sets CDR1 to DFQATT and CDR2 to SNEGSKA.